This T cell receptor (beta chain) came from a study of CD8 T cells in ankylosing spondylitis. Making the TCR beta libraries involved quantitative 5'-RACE with molecular barcodes. TCRdb called the 5' RACE reads again in MiXCR, with one record for every CDR3 protein. This repertoire shows some 200,000 distinct CDR3 sequences, roughly 12% found once; its top ten account for approximately 15%. This clonotype has a handful of counts. Its specificity is unknown. With 2 bases clipped from V and 3 bases from J, the junction kept 2 bases outside the gene matches. This CDR3 has 14 amino acids. Per the germline V gene, CDR1 is SGDLS and CDR2 is YYNGEE. Study results and caveats: CD8+ cells made up the disease-linked clones, which were relatively rare in peripheral blood. The study identified a TCR beta motif of about eight highly homologous variants that appeared characteristic of ankylosing spondylitis blood. Earlier literature documents some of the motif variants in reactive arthritis synovial fluid and blood.

This chain connects TRBV9 to TRBJ1-2; 9 nucleotides agree with TRBD1. This clonotype originated in a male donor with ankylosing spondylitis or in good health (not recorded which). What was sequenced was blood, either unsorted or a sorted T cell fraction (not recorded which). The CDR3 bases are TGTGCCAGCAGCGTGGACAGGGGTGACTATGGCTACACCTTC. Protein: CASSVDRGDYGYTF. Full variable domain (missing parts from reference TRBV9 and TRBJ1-2): DSGVTQTPKHLITATGQRVTLRCSPRSGDLSVYWYQQSLDQGLQFLIQYYNGEERAKGNILERFSAQQFPDLHSELNLSSLELGDSALYFCASSVDRGDYGYTFGSGTRLTVV.